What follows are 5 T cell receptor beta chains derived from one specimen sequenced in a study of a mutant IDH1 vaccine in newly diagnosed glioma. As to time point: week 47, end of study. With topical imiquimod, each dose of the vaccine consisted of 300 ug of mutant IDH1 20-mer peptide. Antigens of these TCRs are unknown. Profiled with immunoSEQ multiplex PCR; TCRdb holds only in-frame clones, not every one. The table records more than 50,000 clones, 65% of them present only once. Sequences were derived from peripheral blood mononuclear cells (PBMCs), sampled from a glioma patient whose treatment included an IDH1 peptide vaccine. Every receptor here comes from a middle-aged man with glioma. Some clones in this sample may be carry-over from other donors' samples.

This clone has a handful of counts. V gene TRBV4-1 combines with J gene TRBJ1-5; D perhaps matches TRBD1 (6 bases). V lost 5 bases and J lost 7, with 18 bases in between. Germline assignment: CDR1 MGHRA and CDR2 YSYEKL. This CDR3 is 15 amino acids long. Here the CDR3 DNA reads TGCGCCAGCAGCTTCGACATTGGGGGCGGCCAGCCCCAGCATTTT. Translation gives CASSFDIGGGQPQHF.

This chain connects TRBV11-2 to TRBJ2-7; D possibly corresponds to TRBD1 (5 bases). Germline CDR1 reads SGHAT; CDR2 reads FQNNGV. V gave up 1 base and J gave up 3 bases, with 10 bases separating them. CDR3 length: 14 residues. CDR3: CASSLAGWGYEQYF. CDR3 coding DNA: TGTGCCAGCAGCTTAGCAGGGTGGGGCTACGAGCAGTACTTC.

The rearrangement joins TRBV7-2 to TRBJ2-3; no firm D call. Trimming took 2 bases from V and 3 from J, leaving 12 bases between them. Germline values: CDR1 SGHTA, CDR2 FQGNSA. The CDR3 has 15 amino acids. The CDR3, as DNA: TGTGCCAGCAGCTTAACAGACTTGGGAACAGATACGCAGTATTTT. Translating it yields CASSLTDLGTDTQYF.

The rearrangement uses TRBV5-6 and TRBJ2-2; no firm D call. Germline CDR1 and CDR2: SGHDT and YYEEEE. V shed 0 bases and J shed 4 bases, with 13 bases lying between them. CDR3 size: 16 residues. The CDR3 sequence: CASSLVGGRGTGELFF. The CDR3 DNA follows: TGTGCCAGCAGCTTGGTTGGTGGGCGAGGCACCGGGGAGCTGTTTTTT.

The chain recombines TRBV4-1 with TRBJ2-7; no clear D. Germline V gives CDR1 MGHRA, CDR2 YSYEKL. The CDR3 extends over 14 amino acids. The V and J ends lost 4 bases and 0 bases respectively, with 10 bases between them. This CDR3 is CASSLTLSSYEQYF. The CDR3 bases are TGCGCCAGCAGCCTTACCCTAAGCTCCTACGAGCAGTACTTC.